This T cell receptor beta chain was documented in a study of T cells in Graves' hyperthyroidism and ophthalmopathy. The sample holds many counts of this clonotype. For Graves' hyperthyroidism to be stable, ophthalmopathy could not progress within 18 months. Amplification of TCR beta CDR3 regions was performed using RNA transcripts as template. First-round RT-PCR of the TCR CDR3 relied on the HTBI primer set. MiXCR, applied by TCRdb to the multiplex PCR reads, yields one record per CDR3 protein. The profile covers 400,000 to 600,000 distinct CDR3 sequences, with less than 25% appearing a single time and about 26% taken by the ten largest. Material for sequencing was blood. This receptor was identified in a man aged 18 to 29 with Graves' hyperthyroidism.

The CDR3 reads CASSPLRGGRGETQYF. The DNA of the CDR3 is TGTGCCAGCAGTCCTCTCCGGGGGGGTCGGGGAGAGACCCAGTACTTC. The chain has TRBV12-3 or TRBV12-4 and TRBJ2-5; 8 bases fit TRBD2. V dropped 5 bases and J dropped 4; count of bases not matched to a gene: 12. The CDR3 length is 16 residues.